This T cell receptor (beta chain) was observed in a study of ipilimumab plus nivolumab after autologous stem cell transplantation. The CDR3 has 14 amino acids. Germline V gives CDR1 MDHEN, CDR2 SYDVKM. J lost 4 bases, V lost 7 bases, and 7 bases had no gene match. The assay was immunoSEQ multiplex PCR, and TCRdb's table has in-frame clones only and misses some. Of under 20,000 clones listed, more than 65% are singletons. The sample in question was PBMCs, obtained in a trial of ipilimumab plus nivolumab as post-transplant consolidation. The V call is TRBV28, the J call TRBJ2-7, with 10 bases that match TRBD1. This sequence was found in a male donor with diffuse large B-cell lymphoma. The CDR3 loop is CASTPTGGRYEQYF. The CDR3, as DNA: TGTGCCAGCACCCCGACAGGGGGCAGATACGAGCAGTACTTC.